A selection of T cell receptor beta chains follows, all from one sample in a study of blood T cell repertoires in COVID-19. The data were produced by immunoSEQ multiplex PCR, yet TCRdb's version contains in-frame clones alone and is incomplete. This sample carries about 200,000 clones, 80% to 90% of them seen once, and the ten largest clones take approximately 13%. The sample taken for sequencing was peripheral blood. These receptor sequences come from a human donor in a cohort sampled during active COVID-19. CDR3s include the opening cysteine and the closing phenylalanine or tryptophan. D genes are given only for firm matches. Only some rows state a clone size, as once, few, many or a class for expanded clones.

D	length	size	V	J	DNA	CDR3
NA	15	NA	TRBV29-1	TRBJ2-1	TGCAGCGTAGTAGGATTGGGAGACCCCTACAATGAGCAGTTCTTC	CSVVGLGDPYNEQFF
NA	13	NA	TRBV6-5	TRBJ1-1	TGTGCCAGCAGCCGAAGCTCCGGACAATGGGCTTTCTTT	CASSRSSGQWAFF
NA	16	NA	TRBV11-2	TRBJ2-1	TGTGCCAGCAGCTTAGGCCGGGACTTCAACTACAATGAGCAGTTCTTC	CASSLGRDFNYNEQFF
NA	12	few	TRBV2	TRBJ2-7	TGTGCCAGCAAGAGGACAGCCTACGAGCAGTACTTC	CASKRTAYEQYF
TRBD2	16	few	TRBV7-2	TRBJ2-3	TGTGCCAGCAGCTTAGGACTAGCGGGGCGCCGAGATACGCAGTATTTT	CASSLGLAGRRDTQYF
TRBD1	15	few	TRBV5-1	TRBJ2-7	TGCGCCAGCAGCCCGGATGGACAGGGAACCTACGAGCAGTACTTC	CASSPDGQGTYEQYF
NA	14	NA	TRBV5-1	TRBJ2-7	TGCGCCAGCAGCCGACAGGGAGGATCGGGTGAGCAGTACTTC	CASSRQGGSGEQYF
TRBD1	15	NA	TRBV6-5	TRBJ1-1	TGTGCCAGCCGGACAGGGGAAGAGGTGAACACTGAAGCTTTCTTT	CASRTGEEVNTEAFF
TRBD1	17	few	TRBV15	TRBJ1-5	TGTGCCACCAGCAGCGAGAGGACAGGGGGAAAGAATCAGCCCCAGCATTTT	CATSSERTGGKNQPQHF
TRBD2	15	few	TRBV5-1	TRBJ2-1	TGCGCCAGCAGCTTGGCCCGGGGGGGAAACAATGAGCAGTTCTTC	CASSLARGGNNEQFF
NA	12	NA	TRBV6-5	TRBJ1-2	TGTGCCGTCGCGTTGGGGGGTTGGGGCTACACCTTC	CAVALGGWGYTF
NA	15	once	TRBV5-1	TRBJ2-1	TGCGCCAGCAGCTTCCTCGGGGGCTCCTACAATGAGCAGTTCTTC	CASSFLGGSYNEQFF
TRBD1	16	NA	TRBV9	TRBJ1-4	TGTGCCAGCAGCGCCGACAGGGGGCAAGATAATGAAAAACTGTTTTTT	CASSADRGQDNEKLFF
TRBD1	15	once	TRBV5-4	TRBJ1-1	TGTGCCAGCAGCTTGGAAACAGGGGGCTACACTGAAGCTTTCTTT	CASSLETGGYTEAFF
TRBD1	16	once	TRBV27	TRBJ1-2	TGTGCCAGCAGCCGAGACAGGGCTTCAACTAACTATGGCTACACCTTC	CASSRDRASTNYGYTF
TRBD1	15	NA	TRBV19	TRBJ1-6	TGTGCCAGTAGTAATACCGGGACAGGGATGTCGCCCCTCCACTTT	CASSNTGTGMSPLHF
TRBD2	15	NA	TRBV7-9	TRBJ2-5	TGTGCCAGCAGCACCCGGGGGAGGGAGGGAGAGACCCAGTACTTC	CASSTRGREGETQYF
NA	17	NA	TRBV28	TRBJ2-7	TGTGCCAGCAGTTTTAGTGTGCCTAGCGACAGCTCCTACGAGCAGTACTTC	CASSFSVPSDSSYEQYF
NA	16	once	TRBV18	TRBJ1-1	TGTGCCAGCTCACTCTACCTAGTCAGGGAGGAAACTGAAGCTTTCTTT	CASSLYLVREETEAFF
NA	15	NA	TRBV28	TRBJ2-6	TGTGCCAGCAATTCTGTGAGCTCTGGGGCCAACGTCCTGACTTTC	CASNSVSSGANVLTF
NA	15	once	TRBV5-1	TRBJ1-6	TGCGCCAGCAGCTTGGCCGGGACAAGATATTCACCCCTCCACTTT	CASSLAGTRYSPLHF
TRBD1	15	NA	TRBV7-8	TRBJ2-7	TGTGCCAGCAGCTTAGCAGGGCCAGGGGGCTACGAGCAGTACTTC	CASSLAGPGGYEQYF
TRBD2	16	NA	TRBV24-1	TRBJ2-1	TGTGCCACCAGTGATTTTCAAGCGGGAGCCTCGGATGAGCAGTTCTTC	CATSDFQAGASDEQFF
TRBD1	13	NA	TRBV3-1/TRBV3-2	TRBJ1-1	TGTGCCAGCAGTATACGGACAGGGGATGAAGCTTTCTTT	CASSIRTGDEAFF
NA	16	NA	TRBV11-2	TRBJ2-3	TGTGCCAGCAGCTTTAACCGCGGGATGAGCACAGATACGCAGTATTTT	CASSFNRGMSTDTQYF
NA	15	NA	TRBV28	TRBJ2-2	TGTGCCAGCAGGCCAGAACAGGGAGGGACCGGGGAGCTGTTTTTT	CASRPEQGGTGELFF
TRBD2	17	NA	TRBV27	TRBJ2-3	TGTGCCAGCAGTTTGAGGACTAGCGGGACTAGCACAGATACGCAGTATTTT	CASSLRTSGTSTDTQYF
NA	14	NA	TRBV19	TRBJ2-7	TGTGCCAGTAGTATGTTACTAGGCGACTACGAGCAGTACTTC	CASSMLLGDYEQYF
TRBD1	16	NA	TRBV6-1	TRBJ1-5	TGTGCCAGCAGTGAAGTGCCGAGGACAGGTAATCAGCCCCAGCATTTT	CASSEVPRTGNQPQHF
NA	16	NA	TRBV28	TRBJ1-6	TGTGCCAGCAGGGTATGGGCCTCGCCAATTCCCTCACCCCTCCACTTT	CASRVWASPIPSPLHF
TRBD2	18	NA	TRBV30	TRBJ2-5	TGTGCCTGGAGTCCCGGTCGACTAGCGGGAGGAAACCAAGAGACCCAGTACTTC	CAWSPGRLAGGNQETQYF
TRBD1	16	NA	TRBV3-1/TRBV3-2	TRBJ2-1	TGTGCCAGCAGCCCTTCGGACAGGGCAATTTACAATGAGCAGTTCTTC	CASSPSDRAIYNEQFF
TRBD1	14	NA	TRBV27	TRBJ2-7	TGTGCCAGCAGTACAGGGGATGGAAGCTACGAGCAGTACTTC	CASSTGDGSYEQYF
TRBD2	21	NA	TRBV6-1	TRBJ2-3	TGTGCCAGCAGTGAAGGGGCGCAGCGGGATATACCATTTTACGGGGAAGATACGCAGTATTTT	CASSEGAQRDIPFYGEDTQYF
NA	15	NA	TRBV27	TRBJ2-1	TGTGCCAGCAGTTCCCCGGGGGTCGGCGGGCCACGACAGTTCTTC	CASSSPGVGGPRQFF
NA	14	NA	TRBV29-1	TRBJ2-1	TGCAGCGTTAAAAAAGGAGGGCTAGCGCATGAGCAGTTCTTC	CSVKKGGLAHEQFF
TRBD2	14	NA	TRBV3-1/TRBV3-2	TRBJ2-3	TGTGCCAGCAGTCCAGGACTAGCTACAGATACGCAGTATTTT	CASSPGLATDTQYF
NA	13	many	TRBV28	TRBJ2-3	TGTGCCAGCAGTACTAACGTAGCAGATACGCAGTATTTT	CASSTNVADTQYF
NA	19	NA	TRBV28	TRBJ1-1	TGTGCCAGCCAAAAATGGAGAGGCAGAGTCGAAGAAAAGAACACTGAAGCTTTCTTT	CASQKWRGRVEEKNTEAFF
TRBD1	15	NA	TRBV2	TRBJ2-7	TGTGCCAGCAGTGAACTGGGACAGGGCCCCTACGAGCAGTACTTC	CASSELGQGPYEQYF
NA	19	NA	TRBV21-1	TRBJ2-7	TGTGCCAGCAGCAAAAGGTCCAATCGGGCTAGCGGGAGACTCTACGAGCAGTACTTC	CASSKRSNRASGRLYEQYF
TRBD1	14	NA	TRBV14	TRBJ1-2	TGTGCCAGCAGCCAAGTCGGACAGGGAGGTGGCTACACCTTC	CASSQVGQGGGYTF
NA	12	NA	TRBV29-1	TRBJ1-2	TGCAGCGTTGCAAGAGCTAGCTATGGCTACACCTTC	CSVARASYGYTF
TRBD2	12	many	TRBV28	TRBJ2-1	TGTGCCAGCAGTTTGACTAGCGGTCAGCAGTTCTTC	CASSLTSGQQFF
NA	16	many	TRBV28	TRBJ1-2	TGTGCCAGCAGTTTATGGGCAGTTAATACTAACTATGGCTACACCTTC	CASSLWAVNTNYGYTF
TRBD2	14	once	TRBV2	TRBJ2-1	TGTGCCAGCAGCCTAGCGGGAGCTGGCAATGAGCAGTTCTTC	CASSLAGAGNEQFF
TRBD1	15	NA	TRBV7-2	TRBJ2-7	TGTGCCAGCAGCTTAAGTTGGACAGGGACCTACGAGCAGTACTTC	CASSLSWTGTYEQYF
NA	15	NA	TRBV5-1	TRBJ2-1	TGCGCCAGCAGCTCGGGACACCGAGGCAACAATGAGCAGTTCTTC	CASSSGHRGNNEQFF
TRBD1	18	few	TRBV7-6	TRBJ1-3	TGTGCCAGCAGCTTAGTAGGGACAGGGACCTACTCTGGAAACACCATATATTTT	CASSLVGTGTYSGNTIYF
NA	14	NA	TRBV2	TRBJ1-5	TGTGCCAGCAGTCGGACGGGGGTCAATCAGCCCCAGCATTTT	CASSRTGVNQPQHF
NA	17	NA	TRBV3-1/TRBV3-2	TRBJ1-5	TGTGCCAGCAGCCAACAAACCGGAGGATATAGCAATCAGCCCCAGCATTTT	CASSQQTGGYSNQPQHF